This TCR beta chain was profiled in a study of CD8+ T cells in alopecia areata. RNA was isolated and reverse transcribed to cDNA, the sequencing template. Assay: immunoSEQ multiplex PCR; the TCRdb copy retains only in-frame clones and omits some. The table lists over 2,500 clones, around 70% of them singletons. The CDR3 length is 17 residues. The germline V and J ends were trimmed by 3 bases and 0 bases, with 15 bases remaining between them. CDR1 and CDR2 from the germline V gene are KGHSH and LQKENI. The chain recombines TRBV18 with TRBJ1-3, with D possibly matching TRBD1 (5 bases). The sequence was obtained from a human donor in good health. The sequencing input was skin. The CDR3 protein is CASSPPGRKISGNTIYF. The CDR3 DNA reads as TGTGCCAGCTCACCGCCGGGACGAAAGATCTCTGGAAACACCATATATTTT.